Listed here are 25 T cell receptor beta chains from one sample, sequenced in a study of blood T cells in healthy people across ages. A second PCR of roughly 7 to 11 cycles used a sample-barcoded 5' primer and a J-beta primer mix. TCRdb called the 5' RACE reads again in MiXCR, with one record for every CDR3 protein. This table has fewer than 1,200,000 distinct CDR3 sequences, around 27% appearing once. This sample also appeared in a second study, on T cells of mothers and their children.

Input material: blood. These receptor sequences come from a girl aged 2-9 years in good health.

The chain carries TRBV29-1 and TRBJ2-1; perhaps D is TRBD1 or TRBD2 (5 bases each). Per the germline V gene, CDR1 is SQVTM and CDR2 is ANQGSEA. The CDR3 is made up of 14 amino acids. Deletions cut 7 bases from V and 6 bases from J, with 19 bases between. CDR3 sequence (DNA): TGCAGCGCTTTATTGAGGGACCAAGTCAATGAGCAGTTCTTC. Its protein product is CSALLRDQVNEQFF.

The rearrangement uses TRBV21-1 and TRBJ1-2; the table's D call of TRBD1 was not tested on the DNA. TRBV21-1 is a pseudogene segment. The CDR3 loop spans 14 amino acids. CDR3 coding DNA: TGTGCCAGCAGCAAAGGCGGGACAGGGGATGGCTACACCTTC. Translation: CASSKGGTGDGYTF.

The rearrangement links TRBV29-1 to TRBJ2-7, with D perhaps TRBD1 or TRBD2 (7 bases each). The CDR3 loop spans 14 amino acids. CDR1 SQVTM and CDR2 ANQGSEA come from the germline V gene. V lost 7 bases to trimming and J lost 1 base, with 17 bases between them. CDR3 sequence (DNA): TGCAGCGCTAAACTTCAGGGGGGGTCCTACGAGCAGTACTTC. It yields the protein CSAKLQGGSYEQYF.

This rearrangement joins TRBV5-1 to TRBJ2-1; D is unresolved. With the DNA end fitting TRBJ2-5 better, the J assignment may be wrong. This CDR3 is built from 15 residues. CDR1 and CDR2 from the germline V gene are SGHRS and YFSETQ. This CDR3 reads CASSLAMSVQETQYF. CDR3 DNA sequence: TGCGCCAGCAGCTTGGCCATGTCAGTTCAAGAGACCCAGTACTTC.

This clonotype was found many times. This chain connects TRBV9 to TRBJ2-2, with 10 positions matching TRBD2. Trimming took 0 bases from V and 4 from J; bases not matched to a gene: 3. The CDR3 spans 16 residues. Germline V CDR1 and CDR2: SGDLS, YYNGEE. CDR3 bases: TGTGCCAGCAGCGTAGATAGCGGGAGGCTCACCGGGGAGCTGTTTTTT. Protein product: CASSVDSGRLTGELFF.

The CDR3 loop reads CASSPEGMDEKLFF. The CDR3 DNA reads TGTGCCAGCAGCCCTGAGGGTATGGACGAAAAACTGTTTTTT. The chain joins TRBV28 to TRBJ1-4; D is unclear. Trimming pared 6 bases from V and 8 bases from J, leaving 16 bases between. Per germline, CDR1 MDHEN and CDR2 SYDVKM. This CDR3 contains 14 residues.

This clonotype was detected a few times. The rearrangement links TRBV28 to TRBJ2-3, with D possibly being TRBD2 (5 bases). V was pared by 6 bases and J by 0 bases, with 13 bases between. Germline values: CDR1 MDHEN, CDR2 SYDVKM. The CDR3 contains 15 residues. The CDR3 DNA sequence: TGTGCCAGCAGACCGAGCGGATTTAGCACAGATACGCAGTATTTT. Its protein is CASRPSGFSTDTQYF.

V is TRBV5-1 and J is TRBJ1-1; TRBD1 is a possible D gene (6 bases). V lost 2 bases and J lost 6, with 17 bases in between. This CDR3 region has 15 residues. Germline CDR1 and CDR2: SGHRS and YFSETQ. CDR3: CASSLQGLGYSEAFF. Written as DNA, the CDR3 is TGCGCCAGCAGCTTACAGGGTCTCGGTTATTCTGAAGCTTTCTTT.

The chain has TRBV20-1 and TRBJ2-7, with no clear D. The CDR3 consists of 12 residues. The germline V and J ends were trimmed by 3 bases and 4 bases, with 10 bases remaining between them. Germline CDR1 DFQATT, CDR2 SNEGSKA (reference sequence). The CDR3 here is CSASPPSYEQYF. The CDR3 DNA follows: TGCAGTGCTAGTCCGCCTTCTTACGAGCAGTACTTC.

This clonotype occurred a few times. The CDR3 sequence is CSARVPLGQREQYF. In nucleotides, the CDR3 is TGCAGTGCTAGAGTGCCCCTGGGACAACGGGAGCAGTACTTC. The J gene is TRBJ2-5, the V gene TRBV20-1; D possibly matches TRBD1 or TRBD2 (6 bases each). With 1 base removed from V and 11 bases from J, the gap between germline ends came to 20 bases. CDR1 and CDR2 from the germline V gene are DFQATT and SNEGSKA (reference sequence). The CDR3 is 14 residues long.

V usage is TRBV12-3 or TRBV12-4 and J usage is TRBJ1-4, with D unclear. V shed 9 bases and J shed 8 bases, with 13 bases lying between them. The CDR3 totals 12 residues. CDR3 protein: CARSLRYEKLFF. The DNA of the CDR3 is TGTGCCAGATCACTGCGATACGAAAAACTGTTTTTT.

The chain is built from TRBV9 and TRBJ2-3; 9 nucleotides line up with TRBD2. CDR1 is SGDLS and CDR2 is YYNGEE in the germline V gene. This CDR3 contains 18 residues. V was clipped by 3 bases and J by 2 bases; unmatched bases: 13. This CDR3 reads CASSAYVGLAGNTDTQYF. The CDR3 bases are TGTGCCAGCAGCGCCTATGTAGGGCTAGCGGGGAACACAGATACGCAGTATTTT.

A few counts support this clonotype. This chain links TRBV4-1 with TRBJ1-2; D perhaps matches TRBD1 (6 bases). The germline V gene has CDR1 MGHRA and CDR2 YSYEKL. The CDR3 contains 13 residues. With 1 base removed from V and 8 bases from J, the gap between germline ends came to 11 bases. The CDR3: CASSQGRGGGYTF. Here the CDR3 DNA reads TGCGCCAGCAGCCAAGGCAGGGGTGGAGGCTACACCTTC.

The count of this clonotype is one. The chain employs TRBV7-8 and TRBJ2-4; either TRBD1 or TRBD2 may fit D (7 bases each). Germline CDR1 is SGHVS and CDR2 is FQNEAQ. V was cut by 4 bases and J by 0 bases, with 22 bases left in between. This CDR3 has 19 amino acids. The CDR3 sequence is CASSSSRGGSPKAKNIQYF. The CDR3, as DNA: TGTGCCAGCAGCTCTAGCAGGGGGGGCTCTCCCAAAGCCAAAAACATTCAGTACTTC.

The rearrangement uses TRBV12-5 and TRBJ2-5; D gene uncertain. The CDR3 contains 14 residues. The ends were cut back, 2 bases at V and 2 bases at J, with 9 bases in the middle. The germline gives CDR1 LGHNT, CDR2 FRNRAP. Here the CDR3 DNA reads TGTGCTAGTGGTTTGTGGTCAGGACAAGAGACCCAGTACTTC. It encodes CASGLWSGQETQYF.

V is TRBV7-2 and J is TRBJ1-1; weak D call: TRBD1 (5 bases). V gave up 5 bases and J gave up 1 base, with 14 bases separating them. CDR3 length: 15 residues. CDR1 is SGHTA and CDR2 is FQGNSA in the germline V gene. CDR3 protein: CASSVGTWANTEAFF. The CDR3 DNA is TGTGCCAGCAGCGTAGGGACGTGGGCGAACACTGAAGCTTTCTTT.

The chain recombines TRBV15 with TRBJ1-1; 8 nucleotides line up with TRBD1. Germline loops: CDR1 LNHNV, CDR2 YYDKDF (reference sequence). The trim removed 4 bases at V and 2 bases at J, leaving 3 bases unmatched. CDR3 size: 14 residues. The CDR3 loop reads CATSKDRVNTEAFF. The CDR3 coding sequence is TGTGCCACCAGCAAGGACAGGGTTAACACTGAAGCTTTCTTT.

This chain connects TRBV7-2 to TRBJ2-3, with 12 nucleotides matching TRBD2. There are 17 residues in the CDR3. Germline CDR1 is SGHTA and CDR2 is FQGNSA. After removal of 4 bases from V and 5 bases from J, the junction contained 10 bases not matched to a gene. The CDR3 loop is CASSWDLAGGFIDTQYF. CDR3 DNA sequence: TGTGCCAGCAGCTGGGATCTAGCGGGAGGGTTCATAGATACGCAGTATTTT.

Turning to this clonotype: A junction boundary mismatches the germline segment, possibly from a read error. The CDR3 spells CANSQGISYEQYF. The DNA for the CDR3 is TGTGCCAACAGTCAGGGGATATCCTACGAGCAGTACTTC. The rearrangement uses TRBV12-3 or TRBV12-4 and TRBJ2-7, with D possibly TRBD1 on 6 matching bases. This CDR3 region has 13 residues.

Turning to this clonotype: The junction does not match germline at one end; this may be a read error. The chain couples TRBV5-1 to TRBJ1-2, with D perhaps matching TRBD1 (5 bases). CDR3 length: 17 amino acids. Germline values: CDR1 SGHRS, CDR2 YFSETQ. This chain's CDR3 is CASSLDGADRANYGYTF. The CDR3 bases are TGCGCCAGTAGCTTGGATGGGGCCGACCGAGCTAACTATGGCTACACCTTC.

This clonotype turned up a few times. One end of the junction fails to match germline, which may point to a read error. This rearrangement joins TRBV5-1 to TRBJ2-5; no definite D call. This CDR3 comprises 13 residues. Germline lookup yields CDR1 SGHRS and CDR2 YFSETQ. For the CDR3, the DNA is TGCGCCAGCAGCTTTGTCGTTCAAGAGACTCAGTACTTC. The encoded protein is CASSFVVQETQYF.

This chain joins TRBV5-1 and TRBJ2-5, with 9 bases identical to TRBD2. The end of the DNA aligns better with TRBJ2-1, so the J call may be wrong. CDR1 and CDR2 (germline): SGHRS, YFSETQ. The CDR3 contains 16 residues. Here the CDR3 DNA reads TGCGCCAGTACACAGCTCGCCGGGACTAGCACCAATGAGCAGTTCTTC. It is translated as CASTQLAGTSTNEQFF.

This clonotype was recorded a few times. This chain connects TRBV12-3 or TRBV12-4 to TRBJ2-7; the D is unclear. The CDR3 has 12 residues. Trimming removed 7 bases from V and 7 bases from J, with 14 bases in between. The CDR3 nucleotides are TGTGCCAGCACCACTGAGGTGGAAGAGCAGTACTTC. Encoded protein: CASTTEVEEQYF.

The chain uses TRBV6-2 or TRBV6-3 and TRBJ1-5; D is ambiguous. The CDR3 length is 14 residues. CDR1 is MNHEY, CDR2 SVGEGT, per germline. V was shortened by 0 bases and J by 3 bases, with 6 bases between the two germline ends. The CDR3 loop is CASSYSSLNQPQHF. The CDR3 region has the DNA TGTGCCAGCAGTTACTCGTCCCTCAATCAGCCCCAGCATTTT.

The V call is TRBV9, the J call TRBJ2-7, with 12 nucleotides matching TRBD2. V lost 0 bases and J lost 4; bases outside the gene matches: 5. The CDR3 runs 16 residues. Germline values: CDR1 SGDLS, CDR2 YYNGEE. CDR3 nucleotides: TGTGCCAGCAGCGTAGCTAGGACTAGCGGGAAATACGAGCAGTACTTC. Translation: CASSVARTSGKYEQYF.